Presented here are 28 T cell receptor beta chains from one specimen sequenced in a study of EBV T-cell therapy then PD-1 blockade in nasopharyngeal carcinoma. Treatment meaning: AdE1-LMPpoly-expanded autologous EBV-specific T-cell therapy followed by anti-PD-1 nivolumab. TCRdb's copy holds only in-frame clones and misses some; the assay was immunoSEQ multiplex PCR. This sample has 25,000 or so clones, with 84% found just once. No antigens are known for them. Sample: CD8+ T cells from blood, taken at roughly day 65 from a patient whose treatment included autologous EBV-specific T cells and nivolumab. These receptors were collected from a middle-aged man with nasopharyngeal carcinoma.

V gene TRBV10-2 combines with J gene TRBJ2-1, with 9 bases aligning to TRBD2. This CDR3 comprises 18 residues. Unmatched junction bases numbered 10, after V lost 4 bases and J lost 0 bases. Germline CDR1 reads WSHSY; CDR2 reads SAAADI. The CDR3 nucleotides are TGCGCCAGCAGTGGGGGACTAGCAACCCCCAGCTCCTACAATGAGCAGTTCTTC. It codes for CASSGGLATPSSYNEQFF.

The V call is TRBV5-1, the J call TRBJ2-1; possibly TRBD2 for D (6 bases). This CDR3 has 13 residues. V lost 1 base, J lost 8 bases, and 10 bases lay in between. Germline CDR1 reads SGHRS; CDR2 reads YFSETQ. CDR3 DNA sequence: TGCGCCAGCAGCTTGCTTAGCGGTCATGAGCAGTTCTTC. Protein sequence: CASSLLSGHEQFF. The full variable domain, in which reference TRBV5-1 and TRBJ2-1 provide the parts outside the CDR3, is KAGVTQTPRYLIKTRGQQVTLSCSPISGHRSVSWYQQTPGQGLQFLFEYFSETQRNKGNFPGRFSGRQFSNSRSEMNVSTLELGDSALYLCASSLLSGHEQFFGPGTRLTVL.

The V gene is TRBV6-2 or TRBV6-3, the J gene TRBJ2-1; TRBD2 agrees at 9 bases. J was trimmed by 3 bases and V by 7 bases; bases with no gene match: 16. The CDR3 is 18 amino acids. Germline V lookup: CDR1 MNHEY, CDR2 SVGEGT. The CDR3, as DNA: TGTGCCAGCAACCCGGCGAGTCCCGAGCGGGGGGTCTACAATGAGCAGTTCTTC. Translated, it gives CASNPASPERGVYNEQFF.

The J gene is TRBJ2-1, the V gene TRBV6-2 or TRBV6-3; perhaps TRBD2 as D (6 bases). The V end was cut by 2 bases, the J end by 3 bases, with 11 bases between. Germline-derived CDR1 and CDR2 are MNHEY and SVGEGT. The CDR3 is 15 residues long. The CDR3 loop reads CASSYTGEGYNEQFF. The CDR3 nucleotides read TGTGCCAGCAGTTACACGGGGGAAGGCTACAATGAGCAGTTCTTC.

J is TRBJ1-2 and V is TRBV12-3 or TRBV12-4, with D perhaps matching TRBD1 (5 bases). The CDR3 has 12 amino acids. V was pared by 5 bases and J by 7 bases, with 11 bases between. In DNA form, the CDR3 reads TGTGCCAGCAGTCGGGGGGTCTTTGGCTACACCTTC. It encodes CASSRGVFGYTF.

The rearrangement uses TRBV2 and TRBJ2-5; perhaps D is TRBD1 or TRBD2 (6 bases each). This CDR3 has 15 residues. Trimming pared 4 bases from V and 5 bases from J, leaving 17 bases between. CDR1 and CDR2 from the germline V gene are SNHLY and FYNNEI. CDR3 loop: CASSVLARGGETQYF. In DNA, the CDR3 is TGTGCCAGCAGTGTCCTAGCGAGAGGGGGGGAGACCCAGTACTTC. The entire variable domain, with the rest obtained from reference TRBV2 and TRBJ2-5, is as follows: EPEVTQTPSHQVTQMGQEVILRCVPISNHLYFYWYRQILGQKVEFLVSFYNNEISEKSEIFDDQFSVERPDGSNFTLKIRSTKLEDSAMYFCASSVLARGGETQYFGPGTRLLVL.

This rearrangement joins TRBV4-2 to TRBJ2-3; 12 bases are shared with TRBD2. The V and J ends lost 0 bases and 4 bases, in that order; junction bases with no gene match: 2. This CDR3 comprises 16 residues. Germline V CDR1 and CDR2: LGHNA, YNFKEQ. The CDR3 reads CASSQDLAGGPDTQYF. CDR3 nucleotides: TGTGCCAGCAGCCAAGATCTAGCGGGGGGGCCAGATACGCAGTATTTT.

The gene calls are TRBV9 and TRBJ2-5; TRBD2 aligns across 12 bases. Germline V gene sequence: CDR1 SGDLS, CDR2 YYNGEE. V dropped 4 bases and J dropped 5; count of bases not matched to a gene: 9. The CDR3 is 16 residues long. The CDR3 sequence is CASSPRRLAGAETQYF. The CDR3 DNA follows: TGTGCCAGCAGCCCCCGGAGACTAGCGGGGGCGGAGACCCAGTACTTC.

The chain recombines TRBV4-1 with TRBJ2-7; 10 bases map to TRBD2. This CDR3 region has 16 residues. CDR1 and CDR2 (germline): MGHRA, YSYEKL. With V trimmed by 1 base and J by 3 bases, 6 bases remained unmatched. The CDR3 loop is CASSQVSAGGLYEQYF. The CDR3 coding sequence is TGCGCCAGCAGCCAAGTATCAGCGGGGGGGCTCTACGAGCAGTACTTC.

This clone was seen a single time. CDR3 in DNA: TGTGCCAGTAGTATATACTACAGAGCGCTAAATTCACCCCTCCACTTT. Translating gives CASSIYYRALNSPLHF. V gene TRBV19 combines with J gene TRBJ1-6; D remains ambiguous. V lost 2 bases and J 7 bases, leaving 15 bases between the germline ends. Germline lookup yields CDR1 LNHDA and CDR2 SQIVND (reference sequence). This CDR3 is built from 16 residues.

The chain's CDR3 is CASSSTSLYGYTF. Here the CDR3 DNA reads TGTGCCAGCAGCTCCACGTCCCTCTATGGCTACACCTTC. The V and J genes are TRBV7-9 and TRBJ1-2, with D hard to call. Per germline, CDR1 SEHNR and CDR2 FQNEAQ (reference sequence). V lost 4 bases to trimming and J lost 4 bases, with 10 bases between them. There are 13 residues in the CDR3.

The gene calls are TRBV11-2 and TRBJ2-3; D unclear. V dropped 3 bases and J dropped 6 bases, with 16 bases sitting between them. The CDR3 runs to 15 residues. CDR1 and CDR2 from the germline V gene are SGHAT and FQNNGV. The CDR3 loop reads CASSFMDAQRDTQYF. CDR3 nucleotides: TGTGCCAGCAGCTTTATGGACGCTCAACGGGATACGCAGTATTTT.

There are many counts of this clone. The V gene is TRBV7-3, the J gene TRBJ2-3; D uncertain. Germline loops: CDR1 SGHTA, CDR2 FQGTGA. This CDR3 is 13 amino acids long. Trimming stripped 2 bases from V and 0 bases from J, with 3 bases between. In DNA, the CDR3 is TGTGCCAGCAGCTTAGAGAGCACAGATACGCAGTATTTT. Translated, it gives CASSLESTDTQYF.

DNA of the CDR3: TGTGCCAGCAGCGTATTCGAGAGCGCTGAAGCTTTCTTT. Amino acid sequence: CASSVFESAEAFF. The gene calls are TRBV9 and TRBJ1-1; D is uncertain. Germline V gene sequence: CDR1 SGDLS, CDR2 YYNGEE. Trimming removed 1 base from V and 6 bases from J, with 10 bases in between. CDR3 length: 13 amino acids.

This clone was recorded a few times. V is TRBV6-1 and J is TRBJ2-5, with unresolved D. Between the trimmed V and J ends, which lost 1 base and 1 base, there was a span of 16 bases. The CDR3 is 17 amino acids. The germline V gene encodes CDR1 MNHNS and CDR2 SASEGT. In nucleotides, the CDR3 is TGTGCCAGCAGTGAAGGAGTAGGGTCACCTCCCCAAGAGACCCAGTACTTC. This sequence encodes CASSEGVGSPPQETQYF.

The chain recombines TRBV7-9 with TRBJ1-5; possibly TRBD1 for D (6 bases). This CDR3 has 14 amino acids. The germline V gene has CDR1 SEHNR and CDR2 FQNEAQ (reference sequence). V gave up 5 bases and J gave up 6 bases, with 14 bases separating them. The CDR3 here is CASSSGGLTQPQHF. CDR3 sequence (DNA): TGTGCCAGCAGCAGCGGGGGGCTGACTCAGCCCCAGCATTTT.

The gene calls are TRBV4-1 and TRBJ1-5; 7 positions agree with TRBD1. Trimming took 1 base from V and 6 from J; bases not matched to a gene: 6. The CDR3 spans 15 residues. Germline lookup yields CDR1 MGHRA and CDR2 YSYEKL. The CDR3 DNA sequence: TGCGCCAGCAGCCAAGTTAAAGGGGGCGGTCAGCCCCAGCATTTT. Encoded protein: CASSQVKGGGQPQHF.

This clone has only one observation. This chain's CDR3 is CASSWEGRGNVEAFF. Written as DNA, the CDR3 is TGCGCCAGCAGCTGGGAGGGTCGGGGTAACGTTGAAGCTTTCTTT. V is TRBV5-1 and J is TRBJ1-1; D gene uncertain. Trimming stripped 3 bases from V and 7 bases from J, with 19 bases between. The CDR3 sequence is 15 residues long. Germline V gene lookup returns CDR1 SGHRS and CDR2 YFSETQ.

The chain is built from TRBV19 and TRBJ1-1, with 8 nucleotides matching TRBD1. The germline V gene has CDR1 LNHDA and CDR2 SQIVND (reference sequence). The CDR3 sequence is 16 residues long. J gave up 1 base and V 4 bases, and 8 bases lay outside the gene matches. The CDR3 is CASSNPGQGRNTEAFF. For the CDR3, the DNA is TGTGCCAGTAGTAACCCCGGACAGGGAAGGAACACTGAAGCTTTCTTT. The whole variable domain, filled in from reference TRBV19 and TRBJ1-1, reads DGGITQSPKYLFRKEGQNVTLSCEQNLNHDAMYWYRQDPGQGLRLIYYSQIVNDFQKGDIAEGYSVSREKKESFPLTVTSAQKNPTAFYLCASSNPGQGRNTEAFFGQGTRLTVV.

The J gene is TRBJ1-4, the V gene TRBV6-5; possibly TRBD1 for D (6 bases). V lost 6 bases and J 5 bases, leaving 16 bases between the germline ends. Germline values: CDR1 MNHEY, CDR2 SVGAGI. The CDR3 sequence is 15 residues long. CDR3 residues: CASSPATGLNEKLFF. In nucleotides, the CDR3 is TGTGCCAGCAGCCCGGCGACAGGTTTGAATGAAAAACTGTTTTTT.

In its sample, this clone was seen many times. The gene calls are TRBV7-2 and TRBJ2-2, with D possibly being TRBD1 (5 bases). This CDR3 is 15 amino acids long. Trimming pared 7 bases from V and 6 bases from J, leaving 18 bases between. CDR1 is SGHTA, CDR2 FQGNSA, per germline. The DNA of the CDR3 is TGTGCCAGCACAGACAGTACTGGGTTGGCCGGGGAGCTGTTTTTT. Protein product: CASTDSTGLAGELFF.

CDR3 in DNA: TGTGCCAGCAGCCCACGGGCTAGCTCCTACGAGCAGTACTTC. Residues: CASSPRASSYEQYF. This rearrangement joins TRBV7-9 to TRBJ2-7; D is ambiguous. CDR3 length: 14 amino acids. Between the trimmed V and J ends, which lost 5 bases and 0 bases, there was a span of 11 bases. CDR1 and CDR2 (germline): SEHNR, FQNEAQ (reference sequence).

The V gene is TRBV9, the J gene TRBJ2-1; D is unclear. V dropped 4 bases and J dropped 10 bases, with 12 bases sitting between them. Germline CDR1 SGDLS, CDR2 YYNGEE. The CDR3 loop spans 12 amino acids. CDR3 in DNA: TGTGCCAGCAGCCTGACGTTCTTGGAGCAGTTCTTC. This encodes CASSLTFLEQFF.

The CDR3 protein is CASSATGFPGANVLTF. DNA for the CDR3: TGTGCCAGCAGCGCAACAGGGTTCCCTGGGGCCAACGTCCTGACTTTC. The chain uses TRBV9 and TRBJ2-6, with TRBD1 as a possible D gene (6 bases). This CDR3 has 16 residues. Per germline, CDR1 SGDLS and CDR2 YYNGEE. V lost 3 bases to trimming and J lost 2 bases, with 12 bases between them.

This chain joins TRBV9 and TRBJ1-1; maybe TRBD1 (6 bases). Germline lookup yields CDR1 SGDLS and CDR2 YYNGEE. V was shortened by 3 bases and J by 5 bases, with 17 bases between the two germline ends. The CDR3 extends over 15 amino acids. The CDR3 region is CASSAFPTGTTEAFF. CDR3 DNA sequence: TGTGCCAGCAGCGCCTTCCCTACAGGGACGACTGAAGCTTTCTTT.

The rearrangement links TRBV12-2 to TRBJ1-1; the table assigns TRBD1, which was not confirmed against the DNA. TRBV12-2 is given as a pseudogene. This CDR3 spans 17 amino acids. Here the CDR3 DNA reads TGTGCAAGTCGCTTAGCGAGACAGGGTTCGATGAACACTGAAGCTTTCTTT. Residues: CASRLARQGSMNTEAFF.

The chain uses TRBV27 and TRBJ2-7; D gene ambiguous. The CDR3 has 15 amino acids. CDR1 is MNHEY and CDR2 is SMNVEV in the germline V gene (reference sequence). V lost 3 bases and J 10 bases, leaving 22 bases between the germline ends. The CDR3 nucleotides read TGTGCCAGCAGTTTGGGTTATGCTAACCCCTCCCCACAGTACTTC. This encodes CASSLGYANPSPQYF.

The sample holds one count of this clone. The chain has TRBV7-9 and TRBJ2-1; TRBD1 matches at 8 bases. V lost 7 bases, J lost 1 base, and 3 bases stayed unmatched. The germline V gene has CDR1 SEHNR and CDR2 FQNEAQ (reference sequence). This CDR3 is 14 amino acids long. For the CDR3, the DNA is TGTGCCAGCACCCGGACAGGGTCCTACAATGAGCAGTTCTTC. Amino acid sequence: CASTRTGSYNEQFF.